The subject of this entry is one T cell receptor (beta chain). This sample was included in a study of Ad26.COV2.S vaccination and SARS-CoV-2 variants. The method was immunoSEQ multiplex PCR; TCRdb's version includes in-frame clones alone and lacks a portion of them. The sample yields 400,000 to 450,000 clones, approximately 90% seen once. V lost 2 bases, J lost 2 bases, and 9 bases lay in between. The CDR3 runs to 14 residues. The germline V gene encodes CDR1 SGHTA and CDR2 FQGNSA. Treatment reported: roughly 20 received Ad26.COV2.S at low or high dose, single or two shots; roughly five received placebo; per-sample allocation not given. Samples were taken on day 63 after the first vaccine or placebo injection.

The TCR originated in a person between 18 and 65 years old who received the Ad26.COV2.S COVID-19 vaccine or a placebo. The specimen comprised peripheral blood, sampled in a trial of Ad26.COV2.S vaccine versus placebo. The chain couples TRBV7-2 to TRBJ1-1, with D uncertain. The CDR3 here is CASSLLGRNTEAFF. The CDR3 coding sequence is TGTGCCAGCAGCTTACTCGGGAGAAACACTGAAGCTTTCTTT.